The 10 T cell receptor beta chains in this list originate from one sample, sequenced in a study of T cell clonality in common variable immunodeficiency. Profiled with immunoSEQ multiplex PCR; TCRdb holds only in-frame clones, not every one. This sample carries 44,000 or so clones and no singletons, and 0.68% goes to the top ten. The source material was peripheral blood mononuclear cells. These receptors were obtained from a person aged 18 to 75 in good health.

This clone appeared many times. The read stops 3 residues short of the end of the CDR3; the missing end is completed from the germline J gene. The V and J genes are TRBV7-9 and TRBJ1-2; possibly TRBD1 for D (6 bases). The CDR3 is made up of 14 amino acids. Germline CDR1 is SEHNR and CDR2 is FQNEAQ (reference sequence). The CDR3 region is CASSTPQGRLGYTF. The covered CDR3 bases are TGTGCCAGCAGCACCCCACAGGGACGATTAGGC.

In this sample, this clone turned up many times. The CDR3 protein is CASSALTGFGTDTQYF. The CDR3 DNA, read in part, is TGTGCCAGCAGCGCCCTGACAGGGTTTGGCACAGATACG. This sequence joins TRBV9 and TRBJ2-3, with 7 bases identical to TRBD1. The read halts 3 residues ahead of the CDR3 end, with the missing end drawn from the germline J gene. The CDR3 is made up of 16 amino acids. J was trimmed by 1 base and V by 3 bases; bases with no gene match: 8. CDR1 is SGDLS, CDR2 YYNGEE, per germline.

This clone was counted ten times or more. The read terminates 3 residues ahead of where the CDR3 ends, so the germline J gene completes it. The chain couples TRBV6-1 to TRBJ2-5, with D possibly matching TRBD2 (5 bases). The V end lost 4 bases, the J end lost 5 bases, and 20 bases lay between the germline ends. Germline V CDR1 and CDR2: MNHNS, SASEGT. The CDR3 has 16 residues. The CDR3 here is CASSASTGVGIETQYF. The covered CDR3 bases are TGTGCCAGCAGTGCTAGTACCGGGGTGGGTATTGAGACC.

This clone showed up many times. The read comes to an end 3 residues before the CDR3 does, leaving the germline J gene to fill in the end. The V and J genes are TRBV10-3 and TRBJ2-6; 10 bases map to TRBD1. Per the germline V gene, CDR1 is ENHRY and CDR2 is SYGVKD. The CDR3 spans 16 residues. J was trimmed by 0 bases and V by 8 bases; bases with no gene match: 4. The CDR3 bases that were read are TGTGCCATCGGGACAGGGGACATCTCTGGGGCCAACGTC. Its translation: CAIGTGDISGANV. The full CDR3 sequence reads CAIGTGDISGANVLTF.

This clone was counted many times. The read comes to an end 3 residues before the CDR3 does, leaving the germline J gene to fill in the end. The genes are TRBV7-3 and TRBJ2-2; 11 bases are shared with TRBD2. This CDR3 is built from 15 residues. J lost 4 bases, V lost 5 bases, and 3 bases had no gene match. Germline CDR1 and CDR2: SGHTA and FQGTGA. The covered CDR3 bases are TGTGCCAGCAGCCCAACTAGCGGGGGCACCGGGGAG. Its translation: CASSPTSGGTGE. The CDR3 reads in full as CASSPTSGGTGELFF.

This clone was detected many times. The read gets to within 3 residues of the CDR3 end, and the germline J gene fills in the rest. The V gene is TRBV19, the J gene TRBJ2-7, with D perhaps TRBD2 (6 bases). The germline V gene encodes CDR1 LNHDA and CDR2 SQIVND (reference sequence). CDR3 length: 16 residues. Trimming stripped 3 bases from V and 4 bases from J, with 19 bases between. CDR3 protein: CASSMAVGGAKYEQYF. CDR3 DNA, as far as it was read: TGTGCCAGTAGTATGGCAGTGGGGGGAGCCAAATACGAG.

This clone was picked up many times. The CDR3 end is not reached by the read, which stops 3 residues before it; the germline J gene fills it in. This chain links TRBV30 with TRBJ1-5; 7 bases line up with TRBD1. The V gene's germline CDR1 is GTSNPN and CDR2 SVGIG (reference sequence). This CDR3 is built from 15 residues. The CDR3 protein is CAWSVGAGGKRPQHF. Incomplete CDR3 DNA: TGTGCCTGGAGCGTTGGGGCAGGGGGGAAGAGACCC.

This clone appeared many times. The CDR3 end lies 3 residues beyond the end of the read and is filled in from the germline J gene. V and J are TRBV19 and TRBJ2-1, with 8 bases identical to TRBD2. CDR3 size: 15 residues. V was pared by 4 bases and J by 3 bases, with 5 bases of the junction left unmatched. Germline CDR1 is LNHDA and CDR2 is SQIVND (reference sequence). The CDR3 sequence is CASSTGGAFYNEQFF. Incomplete CDR3 DNA: TGTGCCAGTAGTACCGGGGGGGCCTTCTACAATGAG. Supplemented by reference TRBV19 and TRBJ2-1, the full variable domain reads DGGITQSPKYLFRKEGQNVTLSCEQNLNHDAMYWYRQDPGQGLRLIYYSQIVNDFQKGDIAEGYSVSREKKESFPLTVTSAQKNPTAFYLCASSTGGAFYNEQFFGPGTRLTVL.

At least ten counts were recorded for this clone. From the germline J gene comes the end of the CDR3, since the read stops 3 residues before it. V and J are TRBV18 and TRBJ2-2; TRBD1 aligns across 8 bases. Germline CDR1 reads KGHSH; CDR2 reads LQKENI. CDR3 size: 15 residues. V gave up 4 bases and J gave up 1 base; unmatched junction bases: 2. The chain's CDR3 is CASSLGQGNTGELFF. The CDR3 bases that were read are TGTGCCAGCTCACTCGGACAGGGGAACACCGGGGAG.

This clone was found many times. The DNA ends 3 residues before the CDR3 does, and the rest of the CDR3 is filled in from the germline J gene. V gene TRBV6-2 or TRBV6-3 combines with J gene TRBJ1-2; possibly TRBD1 for D (5 bases). The germline CDR1 and CDR2 sequences are MNHEY and SVGEGT. The CDR3 consists of 12 residues. V lost 5 bases and J 1 base, leaving 5 bases between the germline ends. The part of the CDR3 DNA that was read is TGTGCCAGCAGTCAGGGTAACTATGGC. Translation: CASSQGNYG. The whole CDR3 reads CASSQGNYGYTF.